This record concerns one TCR beta chain sequence. Per the original data handling: The assay estimated nucleated cells by amplifying reference gene primers. Some clones are missing from TCRdb's copy, which holds only in-frame ones; the method was immunoSEQ multiplex PCR. V, J and clone size were drawn from that table, and D and trimming were deduced from the DNA. Seen here are roughly 120,000 clones, roughly 83% observed once, and the top ten hold approximately 2.5%. The data are from a study of blood T cell repertoires in COVID-19. Overall study: The United States, Italy and Spain were the sources of the acute and convalescent COVID-19 samples. PBMCs, B-cell-depleted T cells, or T cells were the source of the cDNA or gDNA that made up the material.

The CDR3 runs 13 residues. V was clipped by 5 bases and J by 2 bases, with 7 bases between them. V gene TRBV12-3 or TRBV12-4 combines with J gene TRBJ2-1, with D unclear. The source is a man aged 25-45 years with acute or convalescent COVID-19. Sequenced material: peripheral blood. CDR3 residues: CASSPTAYNEQFF. Written as DNA, the CDR3 is TGTGCCAGCAGTCCTACAGCCTACAATGAGCAGTTCTTC.